The 27 T cell receptor beta chains presented below share a single source sample, sequenced in a study of T cell changes during pregnancy in multiple sclerosis. Clones were sequenced by immunoSEQ multiplex PCR, and TCRdb holds only the in-frame ones, with some missing. The table has tens of thousands of clones, approximately 92% seen once. The sequenced sample was CD4+ T cells from peripheral blood mononuclear cells, obtained in the third trimester of pregnancy. These TCRs come from a female donor with multiple sclerosis, enrolled in a pregnancy study.

CDR3 coding DNA: TGTGCCAGCAGCCCGGACTTTGTGGTGGTGGATGAGCAGTTCTTC. The encoded protein is CASSPDFVVVDEQFF. V is TRBV7-3 and J is TRBJ2-1, with D possibly matching TRBD2 (5 bases). The germline V and J ends were trimmed by 5 bases and 8 bases, with 19 bases remaining between them. The CDR3 has 15 amino acids. Germline V gene lookup returns CDR1 SGHTA and CDR2 FQGTGA.

The chain combines TRBV5-1 with TRBJ2-3; the match to TRBD2 covers 11 bases. J gave up 3 bases and V 3 bases, and 3 bases lay outside the gene matches. The CDR3 contains 15 residues. Germline-derived CDR1 and CDR2 are SGHRS and YFSETQ. The CDR3 DNA follows: TGCGCCAGCAGCTCGGGACTAGCGGAGACAGATACGCAGTATTTT. Protein product: CASSSGLAETDTQYF.

The chain links TRBV10-3 to TRBJ2-7; 8 nucleotides match TRBD1. This CDR3 spans 14 amino acids. The germline gives CDR1 ENHRY, CDR2 SYGVKD. Trimming at V came to 3 bases and at J to 5 bases, leaving 6 bases not matched to a gene. The CDR3: CAISDRGHSDEQYF. DNA for the CDR3: TGTGCCATCAGTGACAGGGGGCATAGCGACGAGCAGTACTTC.

The chain carries TRBV19 and TRBJ2-7; no definite D call. The CDR3 sequence is 13 residues long. Trimming cost V 4 bases and J 2 bases, with 9 bases left between them. CDR1 is LNHDA, CDR2 SQIVND, per germline (reference sequence). The CDR3 DNA sequence: TGTGCCAGTAGTACAACACCCGCCTACGAGCAGTACTTC. This encodes CASSTTPAYEQYF.

This clone was seen a single time. This chain connects TRBV15 to TRBJ2-5; D is ambiguous. The CDR3 has 11 amino acids. Germline V CDR1 and CDR2: LNHNV, YYDKDF (reference sequence). V lost 0 bases to trimming and J lost 8 bases, with 4 bases between them. The CDR3 protein is CATSREATQYF. The CDR3 DNA follows: TGTGCCACCAGCAGAGAGGCCACCCAGTACTTC.

V is TRBV5-1 and J is TRBJ2-1, with TRBD2 matching 15 bases. The CDR3 is 16 amino acids. J was trimmed by 7 bases and V by 3 bases; bases with no gene match: 5. CDR1 is SGHRS, CDR2 YFSETQ, per germline. The CDR3 coding sequence is TGCGCCAGCAGCTGGAAAGGACTAGCGGGAGGGAATGAGCAGTTCTTC. Encoded protein: CASSWKGLAGGNEQFF.

The chain recombines TRBV18 with TRBJ1-1; the D is unclear. CDR1 is KGHSH and CDR2 is LQKENI in the germline V gene. Between the trimmed V and J ends, which lost 3 bases and 1 base, there was a span of 9 bases. The CDR3 has 14 amino acids. CDR3 in amino acids: CASSPRAANTEAFF. The DNA for the CDR3 is TGTGCCAGCTCACCGAGGGCAGCGAACACTGAAGCTTTCTTT.

V is TRBV4-2 and J is TRBJ2-2; D gene uncertain. Germline lookup yields CDR1 LGHNA and CDR2 YNFKEQ. V lost 4 bases and J lost 6, with 15 bases in between. CDR3 length equals 15 residues. This CDR3 reads CASSPMSGLSGELFF. The CDR3 nucleotides are TGTGCCAGCAGCCCCATGTCGGGTTTATCCGGGGAGCTGTTTTTT.

The rearrangement links TRBV27 to TRBJ2-7; 8 bases fit TRBD1. With 6 bases clipped from V and 9 bases from J, the junction kept 10 bases outside the gene matches. This CDR3 region has 13 residues. Germline V gives CDR1 MNHEY, CDR2 SMNVEV (reference sequence). The CDR3 DNA reads as TGTGCCAGCAGCCCGGACAGGGTGGTTGGGCAGTACTTC. Amino acids: CASSPDRVVGQYF.

J is TRBJ1-5 and V is TRBV5-5; TRBD1 might be the D (5 bases). V shed 0 bases and J shed 4 bases, with 11 bases lying between them. Germline lookup yields CDR1 SGHKS and CDR2 YYEKEE (reference sequence). CDR3 length: 15 residues. In nucleotides, the CDR3 is TGTGCCAGCAGCTTGGAGCAGGGTCCTAATCAGCCCCAGCATTTT. Encoded protein: CASSLEQGPNQPQHF.

This clone occurred once. This chain connects TRBV18 to TRBJ2-2; TRBD2 matches at 14 bases. CDR1 and CDR2 (germline): KGHSH, LQKENI. Trimming removed 1 base from V and 0 bases from J; junction bases left unmatched: 7. This CDR3 spans 20 amino acids. The CDR3 reads CASSPLSGLAGVTNTGELFF. DNA for the CDR3: TGTGCCAGCTCACCACTTTCGGGACTAGCGGGAGTTACGAACACCGGGGAGCTGTTTTTT.

There are a few counts of this clone. J is TRBJ2-7 and V is TRBV5-1; TRBD2 agrees at 15 bases. The germline gives CDR1 SGHRS, CDR2 YFSETQ. V gave up 4 bases and J gave up 1 base; unmatched junction bases: 12. This CDR3 is 19 amino acids long. CDR3 in DNA: TGCGCCAGCAGCCCGGGACTAGCGGGAGGAACCACTAAATCCTACGAGCAGTACTTC. Amino acid sequence: CASSPGLAGGTTKSYEQYF.

The chain links TRBV5-1 to TRBJ2-7, with 9 positions matching TRBD1. J gave up 0 bases and V 0 bases, and 7 bases lay outside the gene matches. Germline CDR1 SGHRS, CDR2 YFSETQ. The CDR3 totals 17 residues. The CDR3 DNA follows: TGCGCCAGCAGCTTGGTGTCGGGACAGGGTTTCTCCTACGAGCAGTACTTC. Protein: CASSLVSGQGFSYEQYF.

The genes are TRBV10-3 and TRBJ2-6; 8 bases are shared with TRBD1. This CDR3 is 16 amino acids long. CDR1 is ENHRY and CDR2 is SYGVKD in the germline V gene. V trimming: 10 bases; J trimming: 0 bases; junction bases outside the gene matches: 8. The chain's CDR3 is CATPGQDSSGANVLTF. CDR3 bases: TGTGCCACCCCGGGACAGGATAGCTCTGGGGCCAACGTCCTGACTTTC.

The sample holds a few counts of this clone. The chain links TRBV2 to TRBJ2-3, with TRBD2 identical over 10 bases. This CDR3 region has 17 residues. The J segment lost 3 bases and the V segment lost 3 bases, leaving 9 bases of the junction unmatched. Looked up from germline, CDR1 is SNHLY and CDR2 is FYNNEI. This chain's CDR3 is CASSEGRLAGVTDTQYF. The DNA of the CDR3 is TGTGCCAGCAGTGAGGGGCGTCTAGCGGGAGTGACAGATACGCAGTATTTT.

DNA of the CDR3: TGTGCCAGCAGCCAGGGAAAACAGGCGGCCGCAGATACGCAGTATTTT. Translating it yields CASSQGKQAAADTQYF. The chain employs TRBV14 and TRBJ2-3; possibly TRBD1 for D (5 bases). Trimming took off 3 bases at V and 4 bases at J, with 17 bases between the two ends. This CDR3 spans 16 amino acids. The germline gives CDR1 SGHDN, CDR2 FVKESK. Complete variable domain (other parts from reference TRBV14 and TRBJ2-3): EAGVTQFPSHSVIEKGQTVTLRCDPISGHDNLYWYRRVMGKEIKFLLHFVKESKQDESGMPNNRFLAERTGGTYSTLKVQPAELEDSGVYFCASSQGKQAAADTQYFGPGTRLTVL.

This clone has just one count. The chain employs TRBV9 and TRBJ2-2; 7 bases line up with TRBD2. The length of the CDR3 is 16 residues. CDR1 is SGDLS, CDR2 YYNGEE, per germline. Germline trimming cut 1 base from V and 1 base from J; bases unmatched to any gene: 4. In nucleotides, the CDR3 is TGTGCCAGCAGCGTAATGCCGGGAGGGAACACCGGGGAGCTGTTTTTT. This translates into CASSVMPGGNTGELFF.

This rearrangement joins TRBV2 to TRBJ2-1, with unresolved D. Germline V gives CDR1 SNHLY, CDR2 FYNNEI. The V end lost 6 bases, the J end lost 3 bases, and 12 bases lay between the germline ends. The CDR3 runs to 14 residues. DNA for the CDR3: TGTGCCAGCAGACCGAGGTCGGGCTACAATGAGCAGTTCTTC. This encodes CASRPRSGYNEQFF.

Note on this clone: A junction boundary mismatches the germline segment, possibly from a read error. The chain uses TRBV28 and TRBJ1-5; D may be TRBD1 (5 bases). CDR1 MDHEN and CDR2 SYDVKM come from the germline V gene. The CDR3 length is 9 residues. Here the CDR3 reads CAAGGGSPF. Here the CDR3 DNA reads TGTGCGGCGGGCGGGGGGTCTCCTTTT. Supplemented by reference TRBV28 and TRBJ1-5, the full variable domain reads DVKVTQSSRYLVKRTGEKVFLECVQDMDHENMFWYRQDPGLGLRLIYFSYDVKMKEKGDIPEGYSVSREKKERFSLILESASTNQTSMYLCAAGGGSPFGDGTRLSIL.

The V gene is TRBV11-2, the J gene TRBJ2-1; 9 positions match TRBD2. The CDR3 covers 16 residues. Germline-derived CDR1 and CDR2 are SGHAT and FQNNGV. Losses at the gene ends were 5 bases for V and 7 bases for J; bases not matched to a gene: 12. The chain's CDR3 is CASSLSGTSYRNEQFF. In DNA, the CDR3 is TGTGCCAGCAGCCTTTCCGGGACTAGCTATCGTAATGAGCAGTTCTTC.

This clone was seen once. This sequence joins TRBV28 and TRBJ2-1; D perhaps matches TRBD2 (6 bases). The CDR3 is made up of 16 amino acids. Germline CDR1 reads MDHEN; CDR2 reads SYDVKM. V gave up 3 bases and J gave up 1 base, with 13 bases separating them. Here the CDR3 reads CASSLRDFKSYNEQFF. The CDR3 coding sequence is TGTGCCAGCAGTTTGCGGGACTTTAAATCCTACAATGAGCAGTTCTTC.

Regarding this clone: Other DNA sequences in the sample encode the same CDR3. The rearrangement links TRBV7-3 to TRBJ2-3, with 9 bases lining up with TRBD2. Looked up from germline, CDR1 is SGHTA and CDR2 is FQGTGA. The CDR3 sequence is 13 residues long. V trimming: 5 bases; J trimming: 6 bases; junction bases outside the gene matches: 3. The CDR3 DNA follows: TGTGCCAGCAGCCTGCGGGAGGGCGATACGCAGTATTTT. Encoded protein: CASSLREGDTQYF.

V is TRBV28 and J is TRBJ2-1; 9 bases are a match to TRBD2. V shed 2 bases and J 7 bases; nucleotides not matched to a gene: 9. The CDR3 is 16 amino acids. Germline V gene lookup returns CDR1 MDHEN and CDR2 SYDVKM. The CDR3 is CASSLPRAGGENEQFF. Here the CDR3 DNA reads TGTGCCAGCAGTTTACCACGGGCGGGAGGGGAGAATGAGCAGTTCTTC.

V gene TRBV28 combines with J gene TRBJ1-2, with 8 positions matching TRBD1. The germline V gene has CDR1 MDHEN and CDR2 SYDVKM. J was trimmed by 3 bases and V by 6 bases; bases with no gene match: 12. The CDR3 is made up of 16 amino acids. Here the CDR3 reads CASSIWARQGHYGYTF. DNA for the CDR3: TGTGCCAGCAGCATATGGGCGAGACAGGGGCACTATGGCTACACCTTC.

The chain combines TRBV7-6 with TRBJ2-1, with a possible D match to TRBD2 (5 bases). The V end was cut by 4 bases, the J end by 0 bases, with 13 bases between. The germline V gene encodes CDR1 SGHVS and CDR2 FNYEAQ. The CDR3 contains 16 residues. CDR3 loop: CASSSHGLSSYNEQFF. The CDR3 DNA sequence: TGTGCCAGCAGCTCGCATGGACTTAGCTCCTACAATGAGCAGTTCTTC.

This clone was counted once. V usage is TRBV9 and J usage is TRBJ2-5; D not resolved. Germline V lookup: CDR1 SGDLS, CDR2 YYNGEE. Between the trimmed V and J ends, which lost 2 bases and 5 bases, there was a span of 19 bases. The CDR3 is made up of 16 amino acids. The CDR3 spells CASSVSPSPSSETQYF. The CDR3, as DNA: TGTGCCAGCAGCGTCTCACCATCTCCCAGTAGCGAGACCCAGTACTTC.

The chain recombines TRBV7-8 with TRBJ2-1, with 7 bases aligning to TRBD2. CDR1 and CDR2 (germline): SGHVS, FQNEAQ. V was pared by 1 base and J by 1 base, with 4 bases of the junction left unmatched. The CDR3 loop spans 16 amino acids. DNA for the CDR3: TGTGCCAGCAGCTTAGTATTCGGGAGGTCCTACAATGAGCAGTTCTTC. Translation: CASSLVFGRSYNEQFF.